This T cell receptor (beta chain) is from a study of cytomegalovirus exposure and HLA in healthy donors listed by TCRdb under 2017. Broadly, across the study: In an earlier analysis of about 560 of the donors, less than 350 Gb of sequence data and 100 million or so unique TCR beta sequences from roughly 180 million T cells were reported. An early release covering 550 to 650 HLA-typed donors comprised approximately 300 gigabases of sequencing data and 85 million to 100 million unique TCR sequences. Of the roughly 400 genotyped donors, about 80% fell in the genetic ancestry cluster associated with self-reported Caucasian donors. The study aimed to test whether cataloging public T cell receptors could reveal signatures of past pathogen exposure. The T cell repertoires of several hundred subjects were profiled by immunosequencing and related to cytomegalovirus serostatus. Along with the 666-subject first cohort, a separate validation cohort of 120 different subjects was used. To predict cytomegalovirus infection status, the study combined high-throughput TCR immunosequencing, statistical association of individual TCRs with disease status, and machine learning. A later analysis re-analyzed previously published TCR beta repertoires from 550 to 700 donors and added high-resolution HLA genotyping to study TCR occurrence patterns. The later analysis used no new phenotypic data to find candidate immune exposures, relying instead on TCR beta sequences and their occurrence across donors. In an earlier analysis of about 590 of the donors, high-throughput TCR beta sequencing was used to judge whether each TCR beta V gene segment behaved as functional or pseudogenic. Donor age, sex, ethnicity and CMV serostatus were compiled together with the repertoire data. A later genetic analysis used genome-wide SNP genotypes for about three fifths of the 666 donors, treating that subset as a discovery cohort. All discovery cohort repertoires had been generated using a single sequencing platform. HLA typing covered class I and class II loci at four-digit resolution. The number of typed donors differed by locus: roughly 629-630 for A, B, C, DRB1 and DQB1; approximately 520 for DQA1; approximately 600 for DPA1; and 450 to 480 for DPB1. About five DR-DQ haplotypes were handled as single units for association and clustering because linkage in the cohort was strong. Among about 400 genotyped donors of the cohort, an average of about 240,000 unique TCR beta nucleotide sequences was sequenced per donor, of which roughly 18% were non-productive. The study at large found these results: Several of the top co-occurrence clusters appeared to be linked to parvovirus B19, influenza, CMV and Epstein-Barr virus, according to a later analysis. Linkage disequilibrium might explain the correlated functional status among segregating V segments, but an unknown experimental factor could not be excluded. Some IMGT-functional V segments, including TRBV6-2 and TRBV6-3, could not be distinguished by the 87-base-pair reads and were therefore excluded. The study listed 150 to 200 TCR beta chains as associated with cytomegalovirus. In a later analysis, most CMV-associated TCR beta chains were found to appear HLA-restricted, with HLA associations seemingly driven largely by CMV exposure. Roughly uniform sequencing depth across donors was assumed in presence/absence analyses, although this assumption may not hold. In both the original and validation cohorts, the classifier was reported to diagnose cytomegalovirus status with high specificity and sensitivity. Strong co-occurrence of HLA alleles, especially DR and DQ, made assigning TCR associations to individual alleles difficult. In this cohort, only TCR beta chains were sequenced, and detectable features were limited by the absence of alpha or paired-chain data. In an earlier analysis of more than 500 of the donors, most TCR beta V segments appeared in productive rearrangements about 87% or about 30% of the time, broadly matching IMGT annotations. The sequencing pipeline was judged likely to have produced a cluster of highly shared sequence variants as a technical artifact. The authors suggested that the approach could potentially be extended to other disease states and immunological phenotypes. An association between a missense DCLRE1C variant and V-gene and J-gene trimming of TCR beta chains was found in a later genetic analysis and replicated in an independent cohort. Three of the identified cytomegalovirus-associated TCR beta chains were confirmed in vitro to be specific for cytomegalovirus antigens. Because counts were too low, about 15 rarely observed V segments, including chromosome 9 orphons, were left out of the earlier analysis of over 550 of the donors. A further reported finding was that TCR beta sequences accurately predicted the HLA-A and HLA-B alleles for most subjects in the first cohort. For the cohort, immune exposure information was limited to CMV serostatus. At a false discovery rate of 0.05, a later analysis linked fewer than 20,000 TCR beta sequences to specific HLA alleles. A later genetic analysis reported fewer N-insertions in productive TCRs among donors in an Asian-associated ancestry cluster than the roughly 650-donor mean. In a later analysis, HLA-associated TCR beta chains showed more clonal expansion and lower generation probabilities than non-associated chains that were equally common. Most TCR sequences were seen in very few donors, while some public TCRs were found in many individuals. Because HLA typing was missing for some donors at each locus, association tests included only the typed subset. According to a later analysis, TCR association rates differed among HLA loci, with DRB1 alleles showing the most associated TCRs and HLA-C alleles showing the fewest.

The method was the immunoSEQ multiplex PCR assay. For the multiplex PCR, a mixture combining 60 forward primers for TCR Vbeta segments and 13 reverse primers for TCR Jbeta segments was used. The CDR3 region of rearranged TCR beta genes was amplified from genomic DNA with a multiplex PCR assay. Amplified TCR beta libraries were sequenced as 87-base-pair reads on the Illumina HiSeq System. As for the authors' bioinformatics: A later analysis tallied tens of millions of unique TCR beta chains across the roughly 610 repertoires, and some 10 million of those chains were shared by two or more donors. Raw reads were error-corrected and collapsed into unique sequences with a nearest-neighbor algorithm that merged closely related sequences to remove PCR and sequencing errors. Alignment of CDR3 sequences to IMGT reference sequences was used to assign V, D and J gene segments. For a sequence to be retained, a match of at least six nucleotides was required to both a V gene segment and a J gene segment. A rearrangement was called productive if the CDR3 had no stop codons and remained in frame with V and J, and every other rearrangement was called non-productive. Following IMGT convention, CDR3 was defined as the stretch from the second conserved V-encoded cysteine to the conserved J-encoded phenylalanine. Sequences without an unambiguous match to a single V gene segment were excluded from the earlier analysis of 450 to 650 of the donors. In an earlier analysis of a few hundred of the donors, a V segment was called functional when productive rearrangements were above 56.7%, and segregating when the standard deviation between donors exceeded 5%. A statistical classification framework was built for diagnosing cytomegalovirus status from the catalog of TCR beta chain sequences. V and J gene assignment, in a later analysis, came from comparing TCR nucleotide sequences with IMGT/GENE-DB human TR gene sequences. In a later analysis, CDR3 sequences and most-parsimonious VDJ recombination scenarios were assigned using the TCRdist pipeline. In a later analysis, every TCR beta chain was defined by the combination of its CDR3 amino acid sequence and its V-gene family, and reads without a unique V-gene family were dropped. As a way to deal with suspected cross-contamination and a sequencing artifact, a later analysis dropped 500 to 700 nucleotide sequences that were highly shared and had low generation probability. For each public chain, a later analysis derived a clonal expansion index from normalized ranks of inferred template counts within each repertoire. In a later analysis, generation probabilities were computed with a VDJ recombination model fitted to out-of-frame rearrangements, and the resulting probabilities were checked against IGoR. In a later analysis, hypergeometric tests were used to score TCR-TCR, TCR-HLA and TCR-CMV co-occurrence, with a repertoire-size bias correction applied to TCR pairs. A later analysis estimated false discovery rates by permuting HLA or CMV assignments 20 times. In a later analysis, co-occurring TCRs were grouped using DBSCAN, and TCRdist sequence similarity was added for clustering within HLA-allele-positive subsets. Repertoires with fewer than 30,000 or more than 120,000 public chains were left out of co-occurrence clustering, as were a few repertoires with anomalous nucleotide sharing. TCRdb carries this immuneACCESS record with in-frame sequences only. Its versions omit some clonotypes, under half of them owing to an unresolved V gene in the studies checked, with the rest unexplained. D and trimming come from the DNA, and the V and J calls and clone size come from that table. In all, the sample holds some 140,000 clones, and roughly 9.6% of those were seen once. About 7.5% of the sample rests with the top ten.

The cohort consisted of 666 healthy bone marrow donors. All cohort members were sampled while nominally healthy, although unrecorded immune exposures were likely present. The donor was CMV seropositive and was included in the group of some 290 seropositive cohort members. A peripheral blood sample was provided by each donor, and peripheral blood mononuclear cells were used for TCR beta sequencing. The Qiagen DNeasy Blood Extraction Kit was used to extract genomic DNA from the blood cell samples. This clone was observed a handful of times. Its antigen is currently not known. Qualities for individual bases were not recorded, and no much larger clone is one base off. The germline V and J ends show losses of 4 bases and 3 bases respectively, and no gene match explains 3 bases of the junction. The germline V gene gives CDR1 as KGHSH and CDR2 as LQKENI. Measured from the cysteine to the phenylalanine, the CDR3 is 14 residues long. Solely the CDR3 DNA is kept, with 42 bases framed from the first base.

The sequence joins TRBV18 to TRBJ2-5; TRBD1 fits 9 bases in the junction. This clonotype was obtained from a woman between 40 and 50 years old in good health and CMV-seropositive. The sample taken for sequencing was PBMCs. The CDR3 corresponds to CASSRRTGEETQYF. At the DNA level, the sequence is TGTGCCAGCTCACGACGGACAGGGGAAGAGACCCAGTACTTC.